These 12 T cell receptor beta chains originate from one sample sequenced in a study of blood T cell repertoires in COVID-19. Some clones are missing from TCRdb's copy, which holds only in-frame ones; the method was immunoSEQ multiplex PCR. This sample carries over 80,000 clones, approximately 91% of them seen once, and the ten largest clones take just under 7.5%. Sequencing was carried out using peripheral blood. Receptors were obtained from a man aged 65 to 79 with acute or convalescent COVID-19.

The rearrangement uses TRBV6-5 and TRBJ2-1; 7 positions agree with TRBD1. The V segment lost 6 bases and the J segment 4 bases; nucleotides outside the gene matches: 9. The CDR3 sequence is 15 residues long. Germline V gene lookup returns CDR1 MNHEY and CDR2 SVGAGI. The CDR3 DNA is TGTGCCAGCAGAAATCCCGGGACAGCGTACAATGAGCAGTTCTTC. Protein: CASRNPGTAYNEQFF.

This clone was observed a few times. This chain joins TRBV6-5 and TRBJ1-2; 10 nucleotides agree with TRBD1. The V segment lost 7 bases and the J segment 10 bases; nucleotides outside the gene matches: 12. Germline-derived CDR1 and CDR2 are MNHEY and SVGAGI. This CDR3 spans 14 amino acids. CDR3 protein: CASTTLGTGVDYTF. The CDR3 DNA reads as TGTGCCAGCACCACACTAGGGACAGGGGTTGACTACACCTTC.

The chain uses TRBV30 and TRBJ1-5; no reliable D call. V was shortened by 0 bases and J by 5 bases, with 5 bases between the two germline ends. Germline lookup yields CDR1 GTSNPN and CDR2 SVGIG (reference sequence). The CDR3 covers 12 residues. In nucleotides, the CDR3 is TGTGCCTGGAGTGTACGAGATCAGCCCCAGCATTTT. Amino acid sequence: CAWSVRDQPQHF.

V is TRBV19 and J is TRBJ1-5, with unresolved D. V shed 0 bases and J shed 7 bases, with 13 bases lying between them. Per the germline V gene, CDR1 is LNHDA and CDR2 is SQIVND (reference sequence). The CDR3 is 15 amino acids. Here the CDR3 DNA reads TGTGCCAGTAGTATAGATGGAGGGAAGGGCCAGCCCCAGCATTTT. This gives the protein CASSIDGGKGQPQHF.

This chain joins TRBV29-1 and TRBJ2-1; a weak D match, TRBD2 (5 bases). Trimming took 4 bases from V and 6 from J, leaving 7 bases between them. Germline-derived CDR1 and CDR2 are SQVTM and ANQGSEA. The CDR3 runs to 11 residues. CDR3 sequence: CSVAGFNEQFF. As DNA, the CDR3 is TGCAGCGTTGCGGGGTTCAATGAGCAGTTCTTC.

This clone was observed a few times. J is TRBJ2-7 and V is TRBV9, with 11 bases identical to TRBD1. Germline CDR1 SGDLS, CDR2 YYNGEE. CDR3 length equals 18 residues. Trimming cost V 4 bases and J 5 bases; bases outside gene matches: 17. The CDR3 coding sequence is TGTGCCAGCAGCCCAACCCTTTCTTGGGACAGGGGGTTCCACGAGCAGTACTTC. As protein: CASSPTLSWDRGFHEQYF.

The chain couples TRBV24-1 to TRBJ2-1; perhaps TRBD1 as D (5 bases). Looked up from germline, CDR1 is KGHDR and CDR2 is SFDVKD. The CDR3 covers 13 residues. V lost 1 base and J 5 bases, leaving 5 bases between the germline ends. CDR3 sequence (DNA): TGTGCCACCAGTGATTTCAGGGACAATGAGCAGTTCTTC. The encoded protein is CATSDFRDNEQFF.

This chain uses TRBV28 with TRBJ2-7, with D possibly TRBD1 on 5 matching bases. The V gene's germline CDR1 is MDHEN and CDR2 SYDVKM. The length of the CDR3 is 12 residues. V gave up 9 bases and J gave up 5 bases, with 14 bases separating them. CDR3 in amino acids: CASAEQGHEQYF. DNA of the CDR3: TGTGCCAGTGCTGAGCAGGGCCACGAGCAGTACTTC.

The gene calls are TRBV12-3 or TRBV12-4 and TRBJ2-7; 7 bases map to TRBD2. The CDR3 has 13 residues. J gave up 3 bases and V 8 bases, and 7 bases lay outside the gene matches. For the CDR3, the DNA is TGTGCCAGCGGGTCTAGCGGAGTCTACGAGCAGTACTTC. It is translated as CASGSSGVYEQYF.

The chain has TRBV3-1 (or the pseudogene TRBV3-2) and TRBJ1-3; D gene unclear. Germline CDR1 and CDR2: LGHDT and YNNKEL (reference sequence). This CDR3 is 12 amino acids long. Trimming cost V 4 bases and J 9 bases, with 10 bases left between them. This chain's CDR3 is CASSPPSGTIYF. The CDR3 nucleotides are TGTGCCAGCAGCCCCCCCTCCGGCACCATATATTTT.

In its sample, this clone was seen once. This rearrangement joins TRBV19 to TRBJ2-7, with 7 nucleotides matching TRBD1. The junction had 10 bases not matched to a gene; V was cut back by 5 bases and J by 6 bases. The CDR3 extends over 14 amino acids. Germline values: CDR1 LNHDA, CDR2 SQIVND (reference sequence). CDR3 in amino acids: CASSAQTGSGEQYF. CDR3 DNA sequence: TGTGCCAGTAGTGCTCAGACAGGGTCGGGCGAGCAGTACTTC.

The rearrangement uses TRBV19 and TRBJ2-1, with 9 bases matching TRBD2. The junction had 9 bases not matched to a gene; V was cut back by 8 bases and J by 4 bases. There are 15 residues in the CDR3. Per the germline V gene, CDR1 is LNHDA and CDR2 is SQIVND (reference sequence). The CDR3 here is CASSRGGGDYNEQFF. In DNA form, the CDR3 reads TGTGCCAGTTCCAGGGGCGGGGGGGATTACAATGAGCAGTTCTTC.